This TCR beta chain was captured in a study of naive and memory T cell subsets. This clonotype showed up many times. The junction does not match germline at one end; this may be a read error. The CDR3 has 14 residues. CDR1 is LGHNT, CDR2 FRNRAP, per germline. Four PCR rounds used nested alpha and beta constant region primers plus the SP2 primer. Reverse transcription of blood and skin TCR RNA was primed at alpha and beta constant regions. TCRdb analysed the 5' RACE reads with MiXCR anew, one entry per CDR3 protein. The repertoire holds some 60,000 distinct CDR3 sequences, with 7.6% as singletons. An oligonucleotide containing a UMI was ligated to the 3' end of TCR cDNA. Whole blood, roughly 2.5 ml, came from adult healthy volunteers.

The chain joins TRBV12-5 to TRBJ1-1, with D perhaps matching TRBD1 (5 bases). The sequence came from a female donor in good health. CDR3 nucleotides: TGTGCTAGTGGTTTGACGGGGGGGAAGGCTGAAGCTTCCTTT. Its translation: CASGLTGGKAEASF.